This entry features one T cell receptor (beta chain) sequence. Its cognate antigen has yet to be identified. Base qualities were left out, and no much larger clone turns up one base away. Enrolling through a virtual design, the prospective study's participants ranged in age from about 18 to 89 years and lived across 24 United States geographic areas. Cohort assignment in the prospective study relied on participant-reported clinical history from a screening survey and a study questionnaire. Recovered participants in ImmuneRACE Cohort 3 were defined as having two consecutive negative NP/OP PCR tests, clearance from a healthcare professional, or resolution of symptoms. In the prospective study, mobile phlebotomists collected whole blood, serum and a nasopharyngeal or oropharyngeal swab from each participant. Participants in the prospective study had the option to provide additional blood draws and questionnaires over a 2-month period. Prospective study blood samples were shipped either frozen or at room temperature before DNA extraction.

The data were taken from a study of blood T cell repertoires in COVID-19 (dated by TCRdb to 2019 to 2021). As for the study more broadly: Samples covering the acute and convalescent phases of COVID-19 were provided by collaborators in the United States, Italy and Spain. Deeply sampled blood TCRbeta repertoires from subjects exposed to, actively infected with, or recovered from COVID-19 were included in the dataset. Nearly every sample came with metadata listing a de-identified subject ID, COVID-19 status, age in years and sex. The material from the prospective study consisted of cDNA or gDNA derived from T cells, B-cell-depleted T cells, or PBMCs. The samples were drawn from two sources: the first 160 participants of the ongoing ImmuneRACE study, and some 1,300 subjects contributed by 6 global collaborators. Where available, HLA class I and class II types were obtained from metadata supplied by the sample provider rather than from assay-based typing. The repertoires were released in a freely available public database meant as a resource for research on the immune response to SARS-CoV-2. Results and caveats for the whole study, not just this receptor: How much clinical and demographic metadata was included differed by source and by participant, and the metadata was provided uncurated.

In the germline V gene, CDR1 corresponds to MGHRA and CDR2 to YSYEKL. Measured from the cysteine to the phenylalanine, the CDR3 is 15 residues long. Only CDR3 DNA is held: 45 bases, read in frame from base 1. Trimmed from V: 4 bases; trimmed from J: 8 bases; junction bases lacking a gene match: 5. TCRbeta CDR3 regions were amplified from genomic DNA using the immunoSEQ Assay, a bias-controlled multiplex PCR. As for the authors' bioinformatics: The number of nucleated cells in each sample was estimated by amplification of reference gene primers within the assay. To quantify the absolute abundance of each unique TCRbeta CDR3 rearrangement, sequence reads were collapsed and filtered. For each sample, productive Simpson clonality was calculated as the square root of Simpson's diversity index over productive rearrangements. What TCRdb holds here is the immuneACCESS table cut down to in-frame rearrangements. Part of the clones is not present; checked against another copy, under half of the missing clones reflect an unresolved V gene, and the others are unexplained. V, J and clone size were drawn from that table, and D and trimming were deduced from the DNA. The sample table contains roughly 330,000 clones; only one count was recorded for around nine tenths of them. The ten largest clones take up about 5% of the sample.

The chain couples TRBV4-1 to TRBJ1-6; 10 nucleotides in the junction match TRBD1. The sequencing input was PBMCs or T cells enriched from blood (not recorded which). The clonotype was recovered from a man aged 25 to 40 who had recovered from COVID-19. For the CDR3, the sequence is CASSPWTGGDSPLHF. Read as DNA, the sequence is TGCGCCAGCAGCCCGTGGACAGGGGGAGATTCACCCCTCCACTTT.